Presented here are 2 T cell receptor beta chains from one specimen sequenced in a study of blood T cell repertoires in COVID-19. Assay used: immunoSEQ multiplex PCR; TCRdb lists only in-frame clones, some missing. The table shows some 70,000 clones, with 80% to 85% occurring only once. Sequences were obtained from peripheral blood. The receptor source for this set is a woman aged 55-70 years with acute or convalescent COVID-19.

V usage is TRBV5-1 and J usage is TRBJ2-5, with D possibly being TRBD2 (6 bases). The ends were cut back, 3 bases at V and 4 bases at J, with 7 bases in the middle. There are 12 residues in the CDR3. The germline CDR1 and CDR2 sequences are SGHRS and YFSETQ. The DNA for the CDR3 is TGCGCCAGCAGCTCCGGGGGAGAGACCCAGTACTTC. It yields the protein CASSSGGETQYF. Based on the CDR3 plus reference TRBV5-1 and TRBJ2-5, the full variable domain is KAGVTQTPRYLIKTRGQQVTLSCSPISGHRSVSWYQQTPGQGLQFLFEYFSETQRNKGNFPGRFSGRQFSNSRSEMNVSTLELGDSALYLCASSSGGETQYFGPGTRLLVL.

This clone was observed a single time. J is TRBJ1-4 and V is TRBV14; unclear D gene. The V gene lost 4 bases and the J gene lost 8 bases, with 11 bases spanning the gap. This CDR3 region has 13 residues. The germline gives CDR1 SGHDN, CDR2 FVKESK. CDR3 nucleotide sequence: TGTGCCAGCAGCCTTACCGGAGGGGAAAAACTGTTTTTT. Translating gives CASSLTGGEKLFF. Full variable domain (missing parts from reference TRBV14 and TRBJ1-4): EAGVTQFPSHSVIEKGQTVTLRCDPISGHDNLYWYRRVMGKEIKFLLHFVKESKQDESGMPNNRFLAERTGGTYSTLKVQPAELEDSGVYFCASSLTGGEKLFFGSGTQLSVL.